What follows are 15 T cell receptor beta chains derived from one specimen sequenced in a study of blood T cell repertoires in COVID-19. Profiling relied on immunoSEQ multiplex PCR, and the TCRdb table lists in-frame clones only, not all of them. Of about 140,000 clones listed, roughly 80% are singletons. Specimen: peripheral blood. The receptor set was obtained from a woman between 45 and 65 years old with active or convalescent COVID-19.

V and J are TRBV19 and TRBJ1-1, with 10 bases aligning to TRBD1. After removal of 1 base from V and 3 bases from J, the junction contained 2 bases not matched to a gene. The CDR3 is made up of 15 amino acids. The germline gives CDR1 LNHDA, CDR2 SQIVND (reference sequence). The CDR3 DNA sequence: TGTGCCAGTAGTATAGGGGACAGGGGATACACTGAAGCTTTCTTT. Translation gives CASSIGDRGYTEAFF.

This chain uses TRBV7-2 with TRBJ2-7; D is uncertain. The CDR3 consists of 14 residues. V lost 3 bases to trimming and J lost 3 bases, with 12 bases between them. The germline gives CDR1 SGHTA, CDR2 FQGNSA. In DNA form, the CDR3 reads TGTGCCAGCAGCTTGTTTGGCCCCATCTACGAGCAGTACTTC. It yields the protein CASSLFGPIYEQYF.

The gene calls are TRBV6-7 and TRBJ1-5; 8 positions agree with TRBD1. TRBV6-7 is marked as an open reading frame, function uncertain. V lost 5 bases to trimming and J lost 2 bases; unmatched junction nucleotides: 8. The CDR3 contains 16 residues. CDR3 protein: CASSKTQGAGNQPQHF. The CDR3 DNA follows: TGTGCCAGCAGTAAGACTCAGGGGGCTGGCAATCAGCCCCAGCATTTT.

The chain employs TRBV29-1 and TRBJ2-1, with 9 positions matching TRBD2. V trimming: 0 bases; J trimming: 10 bases; junction bases outside the gene matches: 19. The CDR3 has 18 residues. Per germline, CDR1 SQVTM and CDR2 ANQGSEA. In nucleotides, the CDR3 is TGCAGCGTTGAAGATCTGGTATTTTCTGAGCGGGGGGCATGGGAGCAGTTCTTC. Translation: CSVEDLVFSERGAWEQFF.

This clone was detected only a few times. The chain combines TRBV5-6 with TRBJ2-3; 11 bases line up with TRBD2. CDR1 SGHDT and CDR2 YYEEEE come from the germline V gene. The CDR3 is 18 residues long. V was clipped by 2 bases and J by 2 bases; unmatched bases: 10. The CDR3 spells CASSFLYPTSGNTDTQYF. As DNA, the CDR3 is TGTGCCAGCAGCTTCCTATACCCGACTAGCGGGAACACAGATACGCAGTATTTT.

J is TRBJ2-6 and V is TRBV25-1; D might be TRBD1 (6 bases). The CDR3 is 16 amino acids. V was cut by 2 bases and J by 0 bases, with 8 bases left in between. Germline V lookup: CDR1 MGHDK, CDR2 SYGVNS. CDR3 DNA: TGTGCCAGCAGTGAAACAGGGTTCTCTGGGGCCAACGTCCTGACTTTC. Amino acid sequence: CASSETGFSGANVLTF.

The rearrangement uses TRBV5-1 and TRBJ2-5; weak D call: TRBD2 (6 bases). Germline V gives CDR1 SGHRS, CDR2 YFSETQ. With 0 bases removed from V and 2 bases from J, the gap between germline ends came to 8 bases. The CDR3 is 14 residues long. CDR3 sequence reads: CASSLAGAQETQYF. The CDR3 DNA sequence: TGCGCCAGCAGCTTGGCGGGAGCGCAAGAGACCCAGTACTTC.

The chain combines TRBV7-2 with TRBJ1-1, with D tentatively TRBD1 (5 bases). The V end was cut by 3 bases, the J end by 1 base, with 9 bases between. Germline values: CDR1 SGHTA, CDR2 FQGNSA. The CDR3 spans 14 residues. CDR3 nucleotide sequence: TGTGCCAGCAGCTTCCTTAGGGGGAACACTGAAGCTTTCTTT. It encodes CASSFLRGNTEAFF.

The chain links TRBV30 to TRBJ1-2; D remains ambiguous. CDR1 GTSNPN and CDR2 SVGIG come from the germline V gene (reference sequence). This CDR3 is built from 13 residues. V gave up 3 bases and J gave up 1 base, with 9 bases separating them. The CDR3 DNA reads TGTGCCTGGAGCTATGAGTTTAACTATGGCTACACCTTC. Its translation: CAWSYEFNYGYTF. Complete variable domain (other parts from reference TRBV30 and TRBJ1-2): SQTIHQWPATLVQPVGSPLSLECTVEGTSNPNLYWYRQAAGRGLQLLFYSVGIGQISSEVPQNLSASRPQDRQFILSSKKLLLSDSGFYLCAWSYEFNYGYTFGSGTRLTVV.

The gene calls are TRBV19 and TRBJ2-1, with 8 bases lining up with TRBD1. The germline V gene has CDR1 LNHDA and CDR2 SQIVND (reference sequence). V trimming: 2 bases; J trimming: 8 bases; junction bases outside the gene matches: 5. CDR3 length: 14 amino acids. CDR3 region: CASSITQDRDEQFF. The CDR3, as DNA: TGTGCCAGTAGTATAACACAGGACAGGGATGAGCAGTTCTTC.

This sequence joins TRBV6-5 and TRBJ2-7; weak D call: TRBD2 (6 bases). The CDR3 extends over 16 amino acids. V was clipped by 0 bases and J by 7 bases, with 19 bases between them. In germline, CDR1 is MNHEY, CDR2 SVGAGI. CDR3 sequence: CASSYSIATGVGEQYF. The CDR3 DNA follows: TGTGCCAGCAGTTACTCGATAGCTACGGGAGTTGGTGAGCAGTACTTC.

This clone has only a few counts. J is TRBJ2-5 and V is TRBV2; TRBD1 might be the D (6 bases). In germline, CDR1 is SNHLY, CDR2 FYNNEI. V was pared by 8 bases and J by 7 bases, with 20 bases between. The CDR3 is 14 amino acids. CDR3 loop: CASVLEGSRGTQYF. CDR3 sequence (DNA): TGTGCCAGCGTCTTAGAAGGGAGCAGGGGGACCCAGTACTTC. The full variable domain, completed using reference TRBV2 and TRBJ2-5, is EPEVTQTPSHQVTQMGQEVILRCVPISNHLYFYWYRQILGQKVEFLVSFYNNEISEKSEIFDDQFSVERPDGSNFTLKIRSTKLEDSAMYFCASVLEGSRGTQYFGPGTRLLVL.

V is TRBV5-5 and J is TRBJ2-2; D is possibly TRBD1 (5 bases). CDR1 SGHKS and CDR2 YYEKEE come from the germline V gene (reference sequence). V shed 0 bases and J shed 7 bases, with 7 bases lying between them. The CDR3 covers 13 residues. The CDR3 DNA sequence: TGTGCCAGCAGCTTGGCAGGGATCGGGGAGCTGTTTTTT. Its translation: CASSLAGIGELFF.

V usage is TRBV11-3 and J usage is TRBJ2-1, with TRBD2 matching 16 bases. This CDR3 comprises 20 residues. V lost 6 bases to trimming and J lost 4 bases; unmatched junction nucleotides: 15. Germline-derived CDR1 and CDR2 are SGHNT and YENEEA. CDR3 loop: CASSFEGTSGRAGSYNEQFF. Written as DNA, the CDR3 is TGTGCCAGCAGTTTCGAAGGGACTAGCGGGAGGGCGGGATCATACAATGAGCAGTTCTTC.

The chain couples TRBV9 to TRBJ2-3; D is possibly TRBD1 (5 bases). V shed 4 bases and J shed 8 bases, with 8 bases lying between them. The CDR3 sequence is 11 residues long. CDR1 SGDLS and CDR2 YYNGEE come from the germline V gene. CDR3 nucleotides: TGTGCCAGCAGCACAGGAACTACGCAGTATTTT. Its protein is CASSTGTTQYF.